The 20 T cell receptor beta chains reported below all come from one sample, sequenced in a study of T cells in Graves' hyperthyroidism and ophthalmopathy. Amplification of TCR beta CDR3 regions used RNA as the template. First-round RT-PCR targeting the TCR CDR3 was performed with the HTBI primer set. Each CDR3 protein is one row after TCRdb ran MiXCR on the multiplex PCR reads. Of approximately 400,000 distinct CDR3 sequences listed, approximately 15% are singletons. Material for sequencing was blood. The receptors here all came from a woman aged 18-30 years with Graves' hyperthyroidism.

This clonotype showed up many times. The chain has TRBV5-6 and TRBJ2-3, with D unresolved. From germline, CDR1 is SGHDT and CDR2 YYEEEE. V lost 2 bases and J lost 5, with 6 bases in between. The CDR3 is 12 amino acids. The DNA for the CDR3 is TGTGCCAGCAGCTTTGACGAAGATACGCAGTATTTT. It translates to CASSFDEDTQYF.

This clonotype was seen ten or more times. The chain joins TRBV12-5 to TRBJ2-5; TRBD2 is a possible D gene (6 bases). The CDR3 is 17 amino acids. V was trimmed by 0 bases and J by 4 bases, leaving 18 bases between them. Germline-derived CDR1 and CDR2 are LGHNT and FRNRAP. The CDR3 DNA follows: TGTGCTAGTGGTTTGGTAATGATCGGGGGAGCCAGAGAGACCCAGTACTTC. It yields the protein CASGLVMIGGARETQYF. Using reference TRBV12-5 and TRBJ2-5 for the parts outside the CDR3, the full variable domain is DARVTQTPRHKVTEMGQEVTMRCQPILGHNTVFWYRQTMMQGLELLAYFRNRAPLDDSGMPKDRFSAEMPDATLATLKIQPSEPRDSAVYFCASGLVMIGGARETQYFGPGTRLLVL.

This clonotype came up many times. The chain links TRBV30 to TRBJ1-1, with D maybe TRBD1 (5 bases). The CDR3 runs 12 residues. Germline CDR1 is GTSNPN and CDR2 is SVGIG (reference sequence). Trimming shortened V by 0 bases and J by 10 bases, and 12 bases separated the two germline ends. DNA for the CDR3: TGTGCCTGGAGTGTTGGGGTCCAGGGAGCTTTCTTT. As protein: CAWSVGVQGAFF.

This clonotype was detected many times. This CDR3 is CASSLGQLNYGYTF. The CDR3 DNA follows: TGCGCCAGCAGCTTGGGACAGCTTAACTATGGCTACACCTTC. The gene calls are TRBV5-1 and TRBJ1-2; D is perhaps TRBD1 (5 bases). The CDR3 sequence is 14 residues long. Germline CDR1 is SGHRS and CDR2 is YFSETQ. V lost 0 bases to trimming and J lost 1 base, with 7 bases between them.

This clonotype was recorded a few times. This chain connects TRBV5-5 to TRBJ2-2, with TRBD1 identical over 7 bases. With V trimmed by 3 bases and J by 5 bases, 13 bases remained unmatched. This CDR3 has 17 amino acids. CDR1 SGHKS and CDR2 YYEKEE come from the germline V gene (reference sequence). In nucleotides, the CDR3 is TGTGCCAGCAGCTCGGGACAGATCGATCGTTGGACCGGGGAGCTGTTTTTT. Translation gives CASSSGQIDRWTGELFF.

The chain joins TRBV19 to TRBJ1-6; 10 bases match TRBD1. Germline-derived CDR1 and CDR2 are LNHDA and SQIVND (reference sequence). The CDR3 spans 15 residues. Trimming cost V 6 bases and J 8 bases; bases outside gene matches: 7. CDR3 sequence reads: CASRGQGNSDSPLHF. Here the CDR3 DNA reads TGTGCCAGTAGGGGACAGGGGAATTCGGATTCACCCCTCCACTTT.

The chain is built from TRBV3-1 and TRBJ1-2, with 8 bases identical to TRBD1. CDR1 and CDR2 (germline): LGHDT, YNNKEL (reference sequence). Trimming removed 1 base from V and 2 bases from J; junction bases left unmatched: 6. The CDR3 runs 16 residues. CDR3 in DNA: TGTGCCAGCAGCCAAGCCGACAGGGGATACAACTATGGCTACACCTTC. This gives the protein CASSQADRGYNYGYTF. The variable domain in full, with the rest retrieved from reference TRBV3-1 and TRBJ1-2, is DTAVSQTPKYLVTQMGNDKSIKCEQNLGHDTMYWYKQDSKKFLKIMFSYNNKELIINETVPNRFSPKSPDKAHLNLHINSLELGDSAVYFCASSQADRGYNYGYTFGSGTRLTVV.

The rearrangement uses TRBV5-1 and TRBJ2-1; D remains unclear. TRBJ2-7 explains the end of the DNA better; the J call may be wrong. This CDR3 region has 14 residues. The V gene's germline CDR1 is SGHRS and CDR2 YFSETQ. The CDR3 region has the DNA TGCGCCAGCACCAGCGCGAGCTCCTACAATGAGCAGTACTTC. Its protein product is CASTSASSYNEQYF.

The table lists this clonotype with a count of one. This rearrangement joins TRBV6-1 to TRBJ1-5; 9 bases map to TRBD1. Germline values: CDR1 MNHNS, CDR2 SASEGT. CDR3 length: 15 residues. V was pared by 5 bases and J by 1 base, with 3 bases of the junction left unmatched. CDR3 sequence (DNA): TGTGCCAGCAGTCGGGACAGGGAGAGCAATCAGCCCCAGCATTTT. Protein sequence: CASSRDRESNQPQHF.

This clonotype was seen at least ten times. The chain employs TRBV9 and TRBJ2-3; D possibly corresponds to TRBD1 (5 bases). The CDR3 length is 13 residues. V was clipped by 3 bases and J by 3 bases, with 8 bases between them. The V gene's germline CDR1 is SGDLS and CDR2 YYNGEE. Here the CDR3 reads CASSARQTDTQYF. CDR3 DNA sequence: TGTGCCAGCAGCGCACGACAGACAGATACGCAGTATTTT.

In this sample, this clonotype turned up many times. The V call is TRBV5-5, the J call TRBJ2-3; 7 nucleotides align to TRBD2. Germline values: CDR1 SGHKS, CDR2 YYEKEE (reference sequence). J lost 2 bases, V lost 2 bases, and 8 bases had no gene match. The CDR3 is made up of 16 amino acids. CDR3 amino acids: CASSFSLALSTDTQYF. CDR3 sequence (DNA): TGTGCCAGCAGCTTTTCACTAGCGCTCTCCACAGATACGCAGTATTTT.

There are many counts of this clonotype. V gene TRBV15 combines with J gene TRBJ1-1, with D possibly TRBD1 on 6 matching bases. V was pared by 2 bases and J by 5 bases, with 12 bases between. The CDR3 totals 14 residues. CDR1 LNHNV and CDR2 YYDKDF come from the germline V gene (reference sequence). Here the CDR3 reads CATSRNREETEAFF. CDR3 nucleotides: TGTGCCACCAGCAGAAACAGGGAGGAGACTGAAGCTTTCTTT. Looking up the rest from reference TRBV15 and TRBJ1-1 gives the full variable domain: DAMVIQNPRYQVTQFGKPVTLSCSQTLNHNVMYWYQQKSSQAPKLLFHYYDKDFNNEADTPDNFQSRRPNTSFCFLDIRSPGLGDTAMYLCATSRNREETEAFFGQGTRLTVV.

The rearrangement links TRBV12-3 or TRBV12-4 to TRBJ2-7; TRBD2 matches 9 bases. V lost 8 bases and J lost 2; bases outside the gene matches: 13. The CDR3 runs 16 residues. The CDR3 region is CASSPNTSGHPYEQYF. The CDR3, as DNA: TGTGCCAGCTCACCAAATACTAGCGGGCATCCCTACGAGCAGTACTTC.

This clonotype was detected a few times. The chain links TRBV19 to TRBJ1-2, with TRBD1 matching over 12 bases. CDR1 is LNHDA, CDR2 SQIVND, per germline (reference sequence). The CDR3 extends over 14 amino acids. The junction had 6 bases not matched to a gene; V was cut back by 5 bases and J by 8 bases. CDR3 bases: TGTGCCAGTAGTCCGGGACAGGGGGCTCGGGGCTACACCTTC. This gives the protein CASSPGQGARGYTF.

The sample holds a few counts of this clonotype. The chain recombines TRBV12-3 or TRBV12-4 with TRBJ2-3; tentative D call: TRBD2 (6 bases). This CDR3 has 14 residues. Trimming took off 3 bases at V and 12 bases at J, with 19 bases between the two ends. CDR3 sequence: CASSFTGSERAQYF. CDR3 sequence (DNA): TGTGCCAGCAGTTTTACCGGGAGCGAAAGGGCCCAGTATTTT.

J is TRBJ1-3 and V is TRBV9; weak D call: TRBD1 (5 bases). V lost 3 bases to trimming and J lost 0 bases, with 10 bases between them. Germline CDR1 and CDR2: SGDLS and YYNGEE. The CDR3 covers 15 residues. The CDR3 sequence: CASSGGRVSGNTIYF. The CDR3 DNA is TGTGCCAGCAGCGGGGGCAGAGTCTCTGGAAACACCATATATTTT.

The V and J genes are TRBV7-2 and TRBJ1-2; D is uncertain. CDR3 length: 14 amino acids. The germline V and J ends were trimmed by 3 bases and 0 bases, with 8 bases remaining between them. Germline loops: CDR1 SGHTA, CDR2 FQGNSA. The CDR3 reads CASSFRIPNYGYTF. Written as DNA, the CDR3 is TGTGCCAGCAGCTTCAGGATACCTAACTATGGCTACACCTTC. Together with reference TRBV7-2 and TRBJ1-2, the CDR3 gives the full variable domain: GAGVSQSPSNKVTEKGKDVELRCDPISGHTALYWYRQSLGQGLEFLIYFQGNSAPDKSGLPSDRFSAERTGGSVSTLTIQRTQQEDSAVYLCASSFRIPNYGYTFGSGTRLTVV.

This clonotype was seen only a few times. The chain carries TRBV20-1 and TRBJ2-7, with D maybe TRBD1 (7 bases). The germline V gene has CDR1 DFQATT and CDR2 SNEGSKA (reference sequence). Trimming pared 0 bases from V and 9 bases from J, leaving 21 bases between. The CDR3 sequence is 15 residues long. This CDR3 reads CSARDPGGPGDGQYF. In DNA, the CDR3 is TGCAGTGCTAGAGATCCAGGGGGTCCGGGAGACGGGCAGTACTTC.

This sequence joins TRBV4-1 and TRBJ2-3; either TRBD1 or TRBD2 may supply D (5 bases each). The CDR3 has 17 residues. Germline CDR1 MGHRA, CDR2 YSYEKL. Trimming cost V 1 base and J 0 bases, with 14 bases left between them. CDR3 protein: CASSQGPGTTSTDTQYF. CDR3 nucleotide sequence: TGCGCCAGCAGCCAAGGGCCCGGGACGACTAGCACAGATACGCAGTATTTT.

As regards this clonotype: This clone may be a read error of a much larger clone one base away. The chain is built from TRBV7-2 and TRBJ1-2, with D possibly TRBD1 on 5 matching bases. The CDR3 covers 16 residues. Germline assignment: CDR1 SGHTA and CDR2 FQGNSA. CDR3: CASSLASDSRNYGHTF. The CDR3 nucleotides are TGTGCCAGCAGCTTAGCCTCAGACAGCCGTAACTATGGCCACACCTTC. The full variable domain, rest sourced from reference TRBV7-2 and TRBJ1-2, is GAGVSQSPSNKVTEKGKDVELRCDPISGHTALYWYRQSLGQGLEFLIYFQGNSAPDKSGLPSDRFSAERTGGSVSTLTIQRTQQEDSAVYLCASSLASDSRNYGHTFGSGTRLTVV.